Following are 14 T cell receptor beta chains from one sample sequenced in a study of post-analysis software for immune sequencing data. These TCRs are of unknown antigen specificity. General study points: TRBV segments more frequent in patients than in controls numbered roughly 5 and included TRBV5-6, TRBV5-1 and TRBV20-1.

Unique molecular identifiers tagged the TCR beta cDNA libraries. TCRdb itself ran the PCR reads through MiXCR, one entry per CDR3 protein. The sample lists roughly 410,000 distinct CDR3 sequences; less than 40% were seen once. Material: blood. Receptors originate from a girl aged 5 to 17 with multiple sclerosis.

The chain recombines TRBV2 with TRBJ1-4, with D perhaps matching TRBD1 (6 bases). V lost 6 bases and J 0 bases, leaving 17 bases between the germline ends. In germline, CDR1 is SNHLY, CDR2 FYNNEI. The CDR3 consists of 17 residues. The CDR3 sequence: CASRGGWSEATNEKLFF. CDR3 DNA sequence: TGTGCCAGCAGAGGGGGGTGGTCAGAGGCAACTAATGAAAAACTGTTTTTT. The complete variable domain, with remaining parts taken from reference TRBV2 and TRBJ1-4, reads EPEVTQTPSHQVTQMGQEVILRCVPISNHLYFYWYRQILGQKVEFLVSFYNNEISEKSEIFDDQFSVERPDGSNFTLKIRSTKLEDSAMYFCASRGGWSEATNEKLFFGSGTQLSVL.

The chain recombines TRBV24-1 with TRBJ2-3; the match to TRBD2 covers 10 bases. CDR1 and CDR2 from the germline V gene are KGHDR and SFDVKD. With V trimmed by 4 bases and J by 3 bases, 15 bases remained unmatched. The CDR3 length is 19 residues. This CDR3 is CATSDPFSPSGSRTDTQYF. Here the CDR3 DNA reads TGTGCCACCAGTGACCCGTTCAGCCCTAGCGGGAGCCGAACAGATACGCAGTATTTT.

The count of this clonotype is one. The chain is built from TRBV3-1 and TRBJ1-4, with D unresolved. Trimming removed 2 bases from V and 4 bases from J, with 5 bases in between. The CDR3 has 13 amino acids. Germline CDR1 is LGHDT and CDR2 is YNNKEL (reference sequence). The CDR3 coding sequence is TGTGCCAGCAGCCAAATGTTTAATGAAAAACTGTTTTTT. Its protein product is CASSQMFNEKLFF.

The chain recombines TRBV6-5 with TRBJ1-1, with D unresolved. The V gene's germline CDR1 is MNHEY and CDR2 SVGAGI. V gave up 5 bases and J gave up 6 bases, with 19 bases separating them. CDR3 size: 15 residues. CDR3 sequence: CASSPQTSGGAEAFF. CDR3 nucleotide sequence: TGTGCCAGCAGTCCCCAGACATCGGGCGGTGCTGAAGCTTTCTTT.

This clonotype has only a few counts. The chain carries TRBV6-1 and TRBJ1-5, with 7 bases identical to TRBD1. J gave up 3 bases and V 2 bases, and 4 bases lay outside the gene matches. CDR1 and CDR2 (germline): MNHNS, SASEGT. The length of the CDR3 is 15 residues. In DNA form, the CDR3 reads TGTGCCAGCAGTGAAATGGGACAGATCAATCAGCCCCAGCATTTT. It codes for CASSEMGQINQPQHF.

This clonotype turned up a few times. The J gene is TRBJ2-3, the V gene TRBV21-1; TRBD1 reflects the table's D call only, with no check against the DNA. TRBV21-1 is a known pseudogene. The CDR3 is 15 amino acids. CDR3 loop: CASSKVQGYTDTQYF. The CDR3 bases are TGTGCCAGCAGCAAAGTACAGGGATACACAGATACGCAGTATTTT.

For the CDR3, the DNA is TGTGCCAGCAGCATCGCGGGATACAATCAGCCCCAGCATTTT. Protein: CASSIAGYNQPQHF. This sequence joins TRBV27 and TRBJ1-5; D not certain. Germline V gene sequence: CDR1 MNHEY, CDR2 SMNVEV (reference sequence). The CDR3 spans 14 residues. Deletions cut 6 bases from V and 3 bases from J, with 12 bases between.

The J gene is TRBJ1-3, the V gene TRBV7-9, with D uncertain. This CDR3 comprises 14 residues. Trimming cost V 5 bases and J 0 bases, with 8 bases left between them. Germline V gene lookup returns CDR1 SEHNR and CDR2 FQNEAQ (reference sequence). The CDR3 DNA sequence: TGTGCCAGCAGCCCCCGCGGCTCTGGAAACACCATATATTTT. Translating gives CASSPRGSGNTIYF.

This clonotype was picked up a small number of times. The chain links TRBV4-2 to TRBJ2-5; unclear D gene. The CDR3 extends over 14 amino acids. The V gene lost 1 base and the J gene lost 4 bases, with 10 bases spanning the gap. Germline values: CDR1 LGHNA, CDR2 YNFKEQ. CDR3 DNA: TGTGCCAGCAGCCAAGGGACGGGTCTAGAGACCCAGTACTTC. Translated: CASSQGTGLETQYF.

V gene TRBV12-3 or TRBV12-4 combines with J gene TRBJ2-1; 10 bases are a match to TRBD2. Trimming cost V 6 bases and J 2 bases; bases outside gene matches: 1. This CDR3 has 14 amino acids. The CDR3: CASRGTSAYNEQFF. In nucleotides, the CDR3 is TGTGCCAGCAGGGGGACTAGCGCCTACAATGAGCAGTTCTTC.

The chain recombines TRBV20-1 with TRBJ1-1, with D unresolved. V lost 3 bases, J lost 0 bases, and 11 bases lay in between. CDR1 DFQATT and CDR2 SNEGSKA come from the germline V gene (reference sequence). The CDR3 is 14 residues long. Here the CDR3 reads CSARLTGMNTEAFF. DNA for the CDR3: TGCAGTGCTAGGCTGACTGGCATGAACACTGAAGCTTTCTTT.

The chain recombines TRBV6-1 with TRBJ1-2, with D possibly matching TRBD1 (5 bases). Germline V gives CDR1 MNHNS, CDR2 SASEGT. With 3 bases removed from V and 6 bases from J, the gap between germline ends came to 8 bases. The CDR3 spans 12 residues. CDR3 region: CASSEGGDGYTF. The DNA of the CDR3 is TGTGCCAGCAGTGAGGGGGGGGATGGCTACACCTTC.

This clonotype has a handful of counts. The V gene is TRBV6-5, the J gene TRBJ1-2; 7 bases agree with TRBD1. Per the germline V gene, CDR1 is MNHEY and CDR2 is SVGAGI. V trimming: 5 bases; J trimming: 8 bases; junction bases outside the gene matches: 8. The CDR3 totals 13 residues. The CDR3 sequence: CASSPGQSLGYTF. Written as DNA, the CDR3 is TGTGCCAGCAGTCCGGGACAGAGTTTGGGCTACACCTTC.

CDR3 in DNA: TGCAGCGTTGAAGAGGACAGGGATGGCTACACCTTC. It is translated as CSVEEDRDGYTF. This sequence joins TRBV29-1 and TRBJ1-2; 8 bases are shared with TRBD1. The CDR3 contains 12 residues. With 0 bases clipped from V and 6 bases from J, the junction kept 0 bases outside the gene matches. Germline CDR1 is SQVTM and CDR2 is ANQGSEA.